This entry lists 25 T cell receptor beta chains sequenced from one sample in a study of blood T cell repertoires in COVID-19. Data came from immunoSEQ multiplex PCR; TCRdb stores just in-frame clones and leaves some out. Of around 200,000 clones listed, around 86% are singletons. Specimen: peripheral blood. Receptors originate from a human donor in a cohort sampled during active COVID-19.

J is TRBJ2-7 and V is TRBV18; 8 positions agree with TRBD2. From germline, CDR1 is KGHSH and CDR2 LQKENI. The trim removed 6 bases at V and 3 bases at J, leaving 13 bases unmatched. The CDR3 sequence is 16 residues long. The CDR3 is CASSPRRGEPSYEQYF. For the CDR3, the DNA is TGTGCCAGCTCCCCCAGGCGGGGGGAGCCGAGCTACGAGCAGTACTTC.

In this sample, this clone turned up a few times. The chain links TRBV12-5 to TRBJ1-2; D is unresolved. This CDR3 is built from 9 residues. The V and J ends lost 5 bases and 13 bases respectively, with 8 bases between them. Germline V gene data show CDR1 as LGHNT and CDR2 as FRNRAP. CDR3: CASGPSPTF. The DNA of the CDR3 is TGTGCTAGTGGTCCCTCCCCCACCTTC.

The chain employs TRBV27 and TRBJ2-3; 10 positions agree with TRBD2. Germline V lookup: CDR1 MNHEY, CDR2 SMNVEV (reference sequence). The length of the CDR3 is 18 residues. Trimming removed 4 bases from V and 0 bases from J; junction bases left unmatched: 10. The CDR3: CASSSGFTSGVSTDTQYF. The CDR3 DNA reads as TGTGCCAGCAGTTCAGGATTTACTAGCGGGGTCAGCACAGATACGCAGTATTTT.

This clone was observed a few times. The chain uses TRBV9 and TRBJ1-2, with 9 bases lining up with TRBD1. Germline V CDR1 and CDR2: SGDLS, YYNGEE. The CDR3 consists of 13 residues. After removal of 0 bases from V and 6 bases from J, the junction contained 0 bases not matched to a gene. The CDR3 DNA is TGTGCCAGCAGCGTAGGGGACAGGGATGGCTACACCTTC. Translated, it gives CASSVGDRDGYTF. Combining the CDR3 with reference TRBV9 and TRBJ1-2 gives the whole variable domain DSGVTQTPKHLITATGQRVTLRCSPRSGDLSVYWYQQSLDQGLQFLIQYYNGEERAKGNILERFSAQQFPDLHSELNLSSLELGDSALYFCASSVGDRDGYTFGSGTRLTVV.

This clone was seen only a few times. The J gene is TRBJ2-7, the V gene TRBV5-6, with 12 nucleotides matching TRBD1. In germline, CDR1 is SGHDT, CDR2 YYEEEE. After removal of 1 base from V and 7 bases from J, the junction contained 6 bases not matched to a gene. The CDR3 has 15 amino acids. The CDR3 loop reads CASSLPGTGGGEQYF. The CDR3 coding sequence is TGTGCCAGCAGCTTGCCCGGGACAGGGGGCGGGGAGCAGTACTTC.

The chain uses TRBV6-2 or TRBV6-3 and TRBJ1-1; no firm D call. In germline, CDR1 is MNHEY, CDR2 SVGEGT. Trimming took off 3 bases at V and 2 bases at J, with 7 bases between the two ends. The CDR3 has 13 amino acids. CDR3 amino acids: CASSYEGNTEAFF. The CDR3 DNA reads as TGTGCCAGCAGTTATGAGGGAAACACTGAAGCTTTCTTT.

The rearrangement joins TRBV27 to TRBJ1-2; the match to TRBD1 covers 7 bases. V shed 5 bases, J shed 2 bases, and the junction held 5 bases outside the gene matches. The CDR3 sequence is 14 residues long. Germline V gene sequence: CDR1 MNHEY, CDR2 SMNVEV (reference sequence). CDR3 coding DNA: TGTGCCAGCAGTCCTCTGGACAGGAACTATGGCTACACCTTC. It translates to CASSPLDRNYGYTF.

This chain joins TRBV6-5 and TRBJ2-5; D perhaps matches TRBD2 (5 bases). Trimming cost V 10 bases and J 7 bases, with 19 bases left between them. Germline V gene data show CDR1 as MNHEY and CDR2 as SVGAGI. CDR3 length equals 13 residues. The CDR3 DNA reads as TGTGCCACCAGCCCAGGCCCACGGGGGACCCAGTACTTC. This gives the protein CATSPGPRGTQYF.

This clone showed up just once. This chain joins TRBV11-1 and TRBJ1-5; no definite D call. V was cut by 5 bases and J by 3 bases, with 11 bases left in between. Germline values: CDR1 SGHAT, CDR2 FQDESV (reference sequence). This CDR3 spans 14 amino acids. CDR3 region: CASSPRGNNQPQHF. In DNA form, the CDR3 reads TGTGCCAGCAGCCCTCGAGGGAACAATCAGCCCCAGCATTTT.

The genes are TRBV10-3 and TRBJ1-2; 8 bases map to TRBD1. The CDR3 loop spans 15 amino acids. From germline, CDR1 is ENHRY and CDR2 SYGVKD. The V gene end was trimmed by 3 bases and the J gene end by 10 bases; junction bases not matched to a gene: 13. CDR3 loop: CAISDGAQGGLYYTF. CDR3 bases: TGTGCCATCAGTGATGGTGCACAGGGGGGACTCTACTACACCTTC.

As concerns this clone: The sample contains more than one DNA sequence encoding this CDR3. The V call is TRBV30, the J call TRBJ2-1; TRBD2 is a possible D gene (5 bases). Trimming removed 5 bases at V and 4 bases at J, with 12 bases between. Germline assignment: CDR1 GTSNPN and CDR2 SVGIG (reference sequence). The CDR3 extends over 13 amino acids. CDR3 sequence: CAWSSGLYNEQFF. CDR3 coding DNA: TGTGCCTGGTCTTCCGGACTGTACAATGAGCAGTTCTTC.

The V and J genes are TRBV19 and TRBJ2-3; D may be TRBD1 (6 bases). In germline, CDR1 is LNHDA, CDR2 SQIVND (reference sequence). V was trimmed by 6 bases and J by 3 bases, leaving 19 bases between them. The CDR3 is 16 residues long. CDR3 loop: CASSPLRTAVTDTQYF. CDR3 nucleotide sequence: TGTGCCAGTAGCCCCTTAAGGACAGCCGTTACAGATACGCAGTATTTT. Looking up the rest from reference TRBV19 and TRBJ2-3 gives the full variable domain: DGGITQSPKYLFRKEGQNVTLSCEQNLNHDAMYWYRQDPGQGLRLIYYSQIVNDFQKGDIAEGYSVSREKKESFPLTVTSAQKNPTAFYLCASSPLRTAVTDTQYFGPGTRLTVL.

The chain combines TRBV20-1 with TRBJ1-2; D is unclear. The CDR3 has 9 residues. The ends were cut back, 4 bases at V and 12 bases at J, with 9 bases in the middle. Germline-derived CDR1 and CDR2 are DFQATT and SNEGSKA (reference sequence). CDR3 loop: CSAKGSDTF. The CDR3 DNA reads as TGCAGTGCTAAGGGTAGCGACACCTTC.

CDR3 protein: CASSLTSGRALEQFF. CDR3 in DNA: TGTGCCAGCAGCTTAACTAGCGGGAGGGCCCTTGAGCAGTTCTTC. The chain employs TRBV5-5 and TRBJ2-1, with 13 bases fitting TRBD2. J lost 9 bases, V lost 2 bases, and 5 bases had no gene match. CDR3 length: 15 amino acids. In germline, CDR1 is SGHKS, CDR2 YYEKEE (reference sequence).

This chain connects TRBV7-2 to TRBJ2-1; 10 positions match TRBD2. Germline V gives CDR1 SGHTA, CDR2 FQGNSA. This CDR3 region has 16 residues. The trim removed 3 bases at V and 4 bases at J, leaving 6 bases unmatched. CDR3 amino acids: CASSFSSGSGYNEQFF. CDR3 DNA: TGTGCCAGCAGCTTCTCTAGCGGGAGTGGGTACAATGAGCAGTTCTTC.

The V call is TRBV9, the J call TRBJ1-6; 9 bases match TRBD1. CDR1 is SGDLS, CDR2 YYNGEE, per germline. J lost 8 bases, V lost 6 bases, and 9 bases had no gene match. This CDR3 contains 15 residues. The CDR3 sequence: CASTRGTGTHSPLHF. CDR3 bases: TGTGCCAGCACCCGTGGGACAGGGACTCATTCACCCCTCCACTTT.

For the CDR3, the DNA is TGTGCCTGGAGTGTAGGGGGTATCTTATCCTACGAGCAGTACTTC. Amino acid sequence: CAWSVGGILSYEQYF. The chain uses TRBV30 and TRBJ2-7; TRBD1 is a possible D gene (6 bases). Trimming took 0 bases from V and 1 from J, leaving 13 bases between them. There are 15 residues in the CDR3. Germline V gives CDR1 GTSNPN, CDR2 SVGIG (reference sequence).

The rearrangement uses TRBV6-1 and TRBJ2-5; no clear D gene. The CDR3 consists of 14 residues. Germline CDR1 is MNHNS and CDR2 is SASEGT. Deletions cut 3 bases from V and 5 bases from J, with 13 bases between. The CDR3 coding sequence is TGTGCCAGCAGTGAGCAAAGAGGCTGGGAGACCCAGTACTTC. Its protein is CASSEQRGWETQYF.

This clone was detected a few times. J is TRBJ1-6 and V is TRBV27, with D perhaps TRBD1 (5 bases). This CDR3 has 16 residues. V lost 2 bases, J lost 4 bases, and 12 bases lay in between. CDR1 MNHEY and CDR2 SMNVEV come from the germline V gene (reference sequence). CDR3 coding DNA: TGTGCCAGCAGTTTAACCCAGACAGCGTATAATTCACCCCTCCACTTT. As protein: CASSLTQTAYNSPLHF.

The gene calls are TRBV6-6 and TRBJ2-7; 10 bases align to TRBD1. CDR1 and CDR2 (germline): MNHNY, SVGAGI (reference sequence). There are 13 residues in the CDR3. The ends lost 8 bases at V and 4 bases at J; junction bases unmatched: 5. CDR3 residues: CASRQGAGYEQYF. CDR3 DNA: TGTGCCAGCCGACAGGGGGCAGGGTACGAGCAGTACTTC.

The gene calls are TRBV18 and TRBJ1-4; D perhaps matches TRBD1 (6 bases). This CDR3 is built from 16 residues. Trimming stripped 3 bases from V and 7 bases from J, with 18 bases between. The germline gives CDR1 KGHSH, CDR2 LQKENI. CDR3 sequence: CASSPGSAGAGEKLFF. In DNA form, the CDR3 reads TGTGCCAGCTCACCCGGGTCCGCAGGGGCAGGTGAAAAACTGTTTTTT.

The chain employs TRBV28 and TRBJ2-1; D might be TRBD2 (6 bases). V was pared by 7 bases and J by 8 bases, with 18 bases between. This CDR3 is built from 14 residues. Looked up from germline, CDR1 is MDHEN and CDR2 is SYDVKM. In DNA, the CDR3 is TGTGCCAGCACCCCGGGACTGGGGGGTTATGAGCAGTTCTTC. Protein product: CASTPGLGGYEQFF.

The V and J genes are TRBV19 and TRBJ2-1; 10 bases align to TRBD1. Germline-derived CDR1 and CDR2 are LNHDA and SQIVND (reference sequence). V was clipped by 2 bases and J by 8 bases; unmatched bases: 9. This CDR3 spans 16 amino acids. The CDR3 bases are TGTGCCAGTAGTATAACCGGGACAGGGGTTTTATATGAGCAGTTCTTC. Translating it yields CASSITGTGVLYEQFF.

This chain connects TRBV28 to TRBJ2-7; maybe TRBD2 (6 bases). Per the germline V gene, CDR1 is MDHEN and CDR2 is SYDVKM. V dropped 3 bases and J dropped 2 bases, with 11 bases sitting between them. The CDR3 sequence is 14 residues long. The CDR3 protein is CASSLWEVAYEQYF. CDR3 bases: TGTGCCAGCAGTTTGTGGGAGGTAGCCTACGAGCAGTACTTC.

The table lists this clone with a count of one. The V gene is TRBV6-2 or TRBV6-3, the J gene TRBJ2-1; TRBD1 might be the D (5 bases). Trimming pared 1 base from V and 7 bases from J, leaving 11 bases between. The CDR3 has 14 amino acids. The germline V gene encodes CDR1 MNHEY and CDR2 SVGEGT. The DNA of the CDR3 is TGTGCCAGCAGTTACTGGGTGGGGCGGAATGAGCAGTTCTTC. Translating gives CASSYWVGRNEQFF.